Below, 17 T cell receptor beta chains from the same sample are listed, as sequenced in a study of beta chain features in type 1 diabetes. These receptors have no identified antigens. Isolated RNA was reverse transcribed in full, so expressed TCRB transcripts were sequenced. Clones were sequenced by immunoSEQ multiplex PCR, and TCRdb holds only the in-frame ones, with some missing. Of roughly 150,000 clones detected, roughly 59% appear once; the ten largest clones hold under 0.1%. Findings and caveats of the study: Shorter TCRB CDR3s, moderately but significantly so, marked every one of the four CD4+ subsets in Type 1 diabetes patients.

Specimen: naive CD4+ T cells from blood. The receptor set was obtained from a man aged 30-40 years with type 1 diabetes.

The chain carries TRBV9 and TRBJ2-3; TRBD1 agrees at 7 bases. The germline V gene has CDR1 SGDLS and CDR2 YYNGEE. CDR3 length equals 15 residues. The V and J ends lost 4 bases and 2 bases, in that order; junction bases with no gene match: 7. The CDR3, as DNA: TGTGCCAGCAGCTCTCAGACAGGGATCACAGATACGCAGTATTTT. Residues: CASSSQTGITDTQYF.

The chain links TRBV5-1 to TRBJ2-2; the D is unclear. The CDR3 runs 14 residues. Trimming pared 1 base from V and 2 bases from J, leaving 6 bases between. The germline CDR1 and CDR2 sequences are SGHRS and YFSETQ. In DNA, the CDR3 is TGCGCCAGCAGCTTGAACGAAAACACCGGGGAGCTGTTTTTT. Its translation is CASSLNENTGELFF.

The chain recombines TRBV30 with TRBJ1-1; 9 bases are a match to TRBD1. Germline V gene data show CDR1 as GTSNPN and CDR2 as SVGIG (reference sequence). V was clipped by 0 bases and J by 2 bases; unmatched bases: 4. CDR3 length: 15 amino acids. The CDR3 coding sequence is TGTGCCTGGAGTGTATGGGGACAGGGAAACACTGAAGCTTTCTTT. The encoded protein is CAWSVWGQGNTEAFF.

V is TRBV19 and J is TRBJ2-1; D is tentatively TRBD1 or TRBD2 (5 bases each). V lost 7 bases and J 4 bases, leaving 17 bases between the germline ends. This CDR3 spans 15 amino acids. From germline, CDR1 is LNHDA and CDR2 SQIVND (reference sequence). The CDR3 region is CASIRSGGKYNEQFF. The CDR3, as DNA: TGTGCCAGTATCCGATCTGGGGGAAAGTACAATGAGCAGTTCTTC.

V is TRBV29-1 and J is TRBJ1-3, with 8 bases matching TRBD1. This CDR3 contains 14 residues. The germline V gene has CDR1 SQVTM and CDR2 ANQGSEA. After removal of 3 bases from V and 2 bases from J, the junction contained 3 bases not matched to a gene. In DNA form, the CDR3 reads TGCAGCGTTGAGACGACAGGGGCTGGAAACACCATATATTTT. It encodes CSVETTGAGNTIYF. Drawing the rest from reference TRBV29-1 and TRBJ1-3, the complete variable domain is SAVISQKPSRDICQRGTSLTIQCQVDSQVTMMFWYRQQPGQSLTLIATANQGSEATYESGFVIDKFPISRPNLTFSTLTVSNMSPEDSSIYLCSVETTGAGNTIYFGEGSWLTVV.

The V call is TRBV29-1, the J call TRBJ2-1; D remains ambiguous. Deletions cut 6 bases from V and 6 bases from J, with 9 bases between. The germline CDR1 and CDR2 sequences are SQVTM and ANQGSEA. The CDR3 consists of 11 residues. The CDR3 region is CSVGPVNEQFF. CDR3 nucleotides: TGCAGCGTCGGACCGGTCAATGAGCAGTTCTTC.

The chain joins TRBV5-6 to TRBJ2-3, with 10 bases fitting TRBD2. Looked up from germline, CDR1 is SGHDT and CDR2 is YYEEEE. The CDR3 is made up of 16 amino acids. The trim removed 2 bases at V and 3 bases at J, leaving 6 bases unmatched. The CDR3: CASSLRQLAGTDTQYF. In DNA form, the CDR3 reads TGTGCCAGCAGCTTAAGGCAACTAGCGGGGACAGATACGCAGTATTTT.

This clone appeared once. The genes are TRBV30 and TRBJ2-1; D gene unclear. CDR3 size: 12 residues. The V and J ends lost 0 bases and 6 bases respectively, with 6 bases between them. The germline CDR1 and CDR2 sequences are GTSNPN and SVGIG (reference sequence). This chain's CDR3 is CAWSVFGNEQFF. CDR3 coding DNA: TGTGCCTGGAGTGTATTCGGCAATGAGCAGTTCTTC. The whole variable domain, remainder taken from reference TRBV30 and TRBJ2-1, is SQTIHQWPATLVQPVGSPLSLECTVEGTSNPNLYWYRQAAGRGLQLLFYSVGIGQISSEVPQNLSASRPQDRQFILSSKKLLLSDSGFYLCAWSVFGNEQFFGPGTRLTVL.

The chain combines TRBV7-9 with TRBJ2-4; D is unclear. V was clipped by 2 bases and J by 0 bases, with 14 bases between them. This CDR3 region has 17 residues. Germline V gene sequence: CDR1 SEHNR, CDR2 FQNEAQ (reference sequence). The CDR3, as DNA: TGTGCCAGCAGCTTACTTAACCCGGACCAAGCCAAAAACATTCAGTACTTC. Translating gives CASSLLNPDQAKNIQYF.

The chain combines TRBV10-3 with TRBJ2-2; 7 nucleotides match TRBD1. The germline gives CDR1 ENHRY, CDR2 SYGVKD. This CDR3 has 13 amino acids. The trim removed 11 bases at V and 7 bases at J, leaving 10 bases unmatched. The CDR3 DNA reads as TGTGCCTGTCGACAGGGCGAAAACGGGGAGCTGTTTTTT. Translation: CACRQGENGELFF.

This clone was observed a few times. J is TRBJ1-2 and V is TRBV7-9; 8 bases map to TRBD1. The germline V gene has CDR1 SEHNR and CDR2 FQNEAQ (reference sequence). After removal of 1 base from V and 6 bases from J, the junction contained 10 bases not matched to a gene. The CDR3 is 16 amino acids. The CDR3 is CASSLGIAGGDHGYTF. CDR3 DNA: TGTGCCAGCAGCTTAGGCATTGCAGGGGGCGATCATGGCTACACCTTC.

This chain connects TRBV6-5 to TRBJ2-5, with 9 bases fitting TRBD2. V dropped 5 bases and J dropped 4; count of bases not matched to a gene: 8. CDR3 length: 15 residues. From germline, CDR1 is MNHEY and CDR2 SVGAGI. CDR3 protein: CASSPGTSLRETQYF. The CDR3 nucleotides read TGTGCCAGCAGTCCCGGGACTAGCCTTCGAGAGACCCAGTACTTC.

The count of this clone is one. The chain carries TRBV7-9 and TRBJ1-1; D is unclear. The CDR3 has 14 amino acids. In germline, CDR1 is SEHNR, CDR2 FQNEAQ (reference sequence). V lost 3 bases to trimming and J lost 7 bases, with 15 bases between them. CDR3 bases: TGTGCCAGCAGCTTCGAGGTAAACCTGGATGAAGCTTTCTTT. Residues: CASSFEVNLDEAFF.

This clone was detected a few times. This rearrangement joins TRBV18 to TRBJ2-1; the match to TRBD1 covers 8 bases. Looked up from germline, CDR1 is KGHSH and CDR2 is LQKENI. V dropped 6 bases and J dropped 6; count of bases not matched to a gene: 7. This CDR3 comprises 14 residues. The CDR3 nucleotides are TGTGCCAGCTCTCGTGGGACAGGCGGCAATGAGCAGTTCTTC. Translating gives CASSRGTGGNEQFF.

The gene calls are TRBV14 and TRBJ2-1; D might be TRBD1 (6 bases). The CDR3 is 20 residues long. V dropped 0 bases and J dropped 0 bases, with 21 bases sitting between them. Germline lookup yields CDR1 SGHDN and CDR2 FVKESK. This CDR3 is CASSQDVQGRLFSSYNEQFF. The CDR3 coding sequence is TGTGCCAGCAGCCAAGATGTACAGGGCCGGCTTTTTAGCTCCTACAATGAGCAGTTCTTC.

The chain employs TRBV5-6 and TRBJ1-1; D gene ambiguous. The CDR3 is 11 amino acids. The V end lost 4 bases, the J end lost 7 bases, and 8 bases lay between the germline ends. Germline V gene sequence: CDR1 SGHDT, CDR2 YYEEEE. The CDR3, as DNA: TGTGCCAGCAGCGGATCAGGTGAAGCTTTCTTT. It codes for CASSGSGEAFF.

This chain joins TRBV1 and TRBJ2-4; the table calls TRBD2, which could not be checked here. TRBV1 is reported as a pseudogene. CDR3 length: 15 amino acids. CDR3 DNA: TGCACCAGCAGCCGAATGTTTCGTAACCGGAGCATTCAGTACTTC. This codes for CTSSRMFRNRSIQYF.